These T cell receptor beta chains were read from a single sample in a study of T-cell memory formation after mild COVID-19. TCRdb independently ran MiXCR on the 5' RACE reads; one entry per CDR3 protein. Of over 150,000 distinct CDR3 sequences listed, about a fifth are singletons. The source material was PBMCs or a T cell subset sorted from them (not recorded which). The receptors derive from an adult woman who had mild COVID-19 (a few samples of this study predate the infection). Cell type and time point are not known. The CDR3 runs from the conserved cysteine through the conserved F or W. D genes are given only for firm matches. Only some rows state a clone size, as once, few, many or a class for expanded clones.

>TRBJ2-5|16|TRBV9|TRBD2|.
CASSPRLAGGWETQYF
TGTGCCAGCAGCCCCCGACTAGCGGGGGGGTGGGAGACCCAGTACTTC
>TRBJ2-7|16|TRBV7-9|TRBD2|.
CASSFALAGAVYEQYF
TGTGCCAGCAGCTTTGCGCTAGCGGGGGCCGTCTACGAGCAGTACTTC
>TRBJ1-4|13|TRBV4-1|.|.
CASSQDQVEKLFF
TGCGCCAGCAGCCAAGACCAAGTTGAAAAACTGTTTTTT
>TRBJ2-2|11|TRBV30|.|few
CAWSVGGELFF
TGTGCCTGGAGTGTAGGCGGGGAGCTGTTTTTT
>TRBJ2-1|13|TRBV7-3|.|few
CASSLTLGNEQFF
TGTGCCAGCAGCTTAACTCTCGGTAATGAGCAGTTCTTC
>TRBJ2-2|12|TRBV7-9|.|.
CASSQSTGELFF
TGTGCCAGCAGCCAATCCACCGGGGAGCTGTTTTTT
>TRBJ1-2|9|TRBV24-1|.|.
CATTPRGLF
TGTGCCACCACCCCCAGGGGCCTCTTC
>TRBJ1-1|16|TRBV20-1|.|.
CSARAVGGTMNTEAFF
TGCAGTGCTAGAGCAGTTGGAGGGACCATGAACACTGAAGCTTTCTTT
>TRBJ1-6|13|TRBV10-3|.|.
CAITPGSNSPLHF
TGTGCCATCACCCCTGGGAGTAATTCACCCCTCCACTTT
>TRBJ2-7|11|TRBV29-1|.|few
CSAAQDLDQYF
TGCAGCGCCGCACAGGATTTGGACCAGTACTTC
>TRBJ1-1|15|TRBV6-5|.|.
CASSYGAGLRKEAFF
TGTGCCAGCAGTTACGGTGCAGGCTTACGCAAAGAAGCTTTCTTT
>TRBJ2-3|16|TRBV7-9|TRBD1|few
CASSSGTGSPTDTQYF
TGTGCCAGCAGCTCCGGGACAGGGTCACCCACAGATACGCAGTATTTT
>TRBJ2-3|13|TRBV12-3/TRBV12-4|.|many
CASSLASTDTQYF
TGTGCCAGCAGTTTAGCGTCCACAGATACGCAGTATTTT
>TRBJ1-5|18|TRBV12-3/TRBV12-4|.|few
CASSSSDPGLYSNQPQHF
TGTGCCAGCAGTTCCTCGGATCCGGGCCTCTATAGCAATCAGCCCCAGCATTTT
>TRBJ2-7|19|TRBV18|TRBD2|few
CASSPPGQLAGVPPYEQYF
TGTGCCAGCTCACCTCCCGGACAGCTAGCGGGAGTACCCCCCTACGAGCAGTACTTC
>TRBJ1-2|14|TRBV7-9|.|few
CASTHPGLNYGYTF
TGTGCCAGCACCCACCCAGGGCTTAACTATGGCTACACCTTC
>TRBJ1-1|16|TRBV12-3/TRBV12-4|.|few
CASSFAAVLANTEAFF
TGTGCCAGCAGTTTTGCCGCAGTGTTAGCGAACACTGAAGCTTTCTTT
>TRBJ2-7|14|TRBV6-2/TRBV6-3|.|.
CASLPGTSSYEQYF
TGTGCCAGCCTCCCCGGGACCAGCTCCTACGAGCAGTACTTC
>TRBJ2-3|21|TRBV4-1|TRBD2|.
CASSLLAAGLAGVVFTDTQYF
TGCGCCAGCAGCCTTTTAGCGGCAGGACTAGCGGGAGTGGTGTTCACAGATACGCAGTATTTT
>TRBJ2-5|15|TRBV10-3|TRBD2|.
CAISEPTSGGETQYF
TGTGCCATCAGTGAGCCGACTAGCGGAGGGGAGACCCAGTACTTC
>TRBJ2-1|16|TRBV7-9|TRBD1|many
CASSPWEGQGGNEQFF
TGTGCCAGCAGCCCCTGGGAAGGACAGGGTGGGAATGAGCAGTTCTTC
>TRBJ2-2|14|TRBV6-6|.|many
CASSYSWGAGELFF
TGTGCCAGCAGTTACTCGTGGGGTGCCGGGGAGCTGTTTTTT
>TRBJ2-2|16|TRBV19|.|once
CASSVIGSEDTGELFF
TGTGCCAGTAGTGTCATCGGCAGCGAGGACACCGGGGAGCTGTTTTTT
>TRBJ2-1|17|TRBV5-1|TRBD1|few
CASSLTFGTGGYNEQFF
TGCGCCAGCAGCTTAACCTTCGGGACAGGGGGTTACAATGAGCAGTTCTTC
>TRBJ2-1|18|TRBV7-3|TRBD1|many
CASSSRLTGTGAYNEQFF
TGTGCCAGCAGCTCCCGCCTTACCGGGACAGGGGCCTACAATGAGCAGTTCTTC
>TRBJ2-7|16|TRBV25-1|TRBD2|.
CASSVLAGLQADEQYF
TGTGCCAGCAGTGTTCTAGCGGGCCTCCAGGCGGACGAGCAGTACTTC
>TRBJ2-1|11|TRBV9|.|.
CASSVEREQFF
TGTGCCAGCAGCGTAGAAAGGGAGCAGTTCTTC
>TRBJ1-1|13|TRBV7-9|.|.
CASSSRVTVEAFF
TGTGCCAGCAGCTCCAGGGTGACAGTTGAAGCTTTCTTT
>TRBJ1-2|13|TRBV2|.|.
CASREVPYRGYTF
TGTGCCAGCAGAGAGGTTCCCTATCGGGGCTACACCTTC
>TRBJ1-2|13|TRBV25-1|.|few
CASSDPTNYGYTF
TGTGCCAGCAGTGACCCCACTAACTATGGCTACACCTTC
>TRBJ2-3|14|TRBV6-5|TRBD2|once
CASSVLTSADTQYF
TGTGCCAGCAGTGTCCTGACTAGCGCAGATACGCAGTATTTT
>TRBJ2-7|13|TRBV24-1|TRBD1|few
CATSDGTAYEQYF
TGTGCCACCAGTGACGGGACAGCCTACGAGCAGTACTTC
>TRBJ2-3|16|TRBV5-1|TRBD1|few
CASRWLYRGATDTQYF
TGCGCCAGCAGGTGGCTATACAGGGGAGCGACAGATACGCAGTATTTT
>TRBJ2-5|13|TRBV9|.|.
CASSVGDPETQYF
TGTGCCAGCAGCGTTGGGGACCCGGAGACCCAGTACTTC
>TRBJ2-7|13|TRBV12-3/TRBV12-4|.|few
CASSLAEGGEQYF
TGTGCCAGCAGTCTAGCCGAGGGGGGCGAGCAGTACTTC
>TRBJ2-7|13|TRBV7-6|.|.
CASVEEPQGEQYF
TGTGCCAGCGTAGAGGAGCCTCAAGGCGAGCAGTACTTC
>TRBJ2-1|16|TRBV7-9|.|few
CASSGRKMGALNEQFF
TGTGCCAGCAGCGGGCGCAAGATGGGGGCCCTCAATGAGCAGTTCTTC
>TRBJ2-3|16|TRBV19|TRBD2|few
CATSEGGRSITDTQYF
TGTGCCACTTCCGAGGGCGGGAGGTCTATCACAGATACGCAGTATTTT
>TRBJ2-2|18|TRBV7-9|.|few
CASSPEPGAAANTGELFF
TGTGCCAGCAGCCCGGAACCGGGTGCAGCTGCGAACACCGGGGAGCTGTTTTTT
>TRBJ2-1|15|TRBV9|.|few
CASSVIPNSYNEQFF
TGTGCCAGCAGCGTAATACCCAACTCCTACAATGAGCAGTTCTTC
>TRBJ2-7|14|TRBV12-3/TRBV12-4|.|.
CASSFMVRDYEQYF
TGTGCCAGCAGTTTCATGGTGCGGGACTACGAGCAGTACTTC
>TRBJ1-6|14|TRBV4-1|TRBD1|few
CASSPPGTVAPLHF
TGCGCCAGCAGCCCACCCGGGACAGTTGCACCCCTCCACTTT
>TRBJ2-5|14|TRBV9|.|few
CASSAGPQQETQYF
TGTGCCAGCAGCGCGGGACCCCAGCAAGAGACCCAGTACTTC
>TRBJ2-3|16|TRBV12-3/TRBV12-4|TRBD2|.
CASSLTSGRPADTQYF
TGTGCCAGCAGCCTGACTAGCGGGAGGCCAGCAGATACGCAGTATTTT
>TRBJ2-7|12|TRBV7-9|.|many
CASSPRSYEQYF
TGTGCCAGCAGCCCCCGTAGTTACGAGCAGTACTTC
>TRBJ2-7|14|TRBV5-5|TRBD1|.
CASSWTGGSYEQYF
TGTGCCAGCAGCTGGACAGGGGGCTCCTACGAGCAGTACTTC
>TRBJ2-1|14|TRBV18|.|.
CASCLARAINEQFF
TGTGCCAGCTGCCTAGCGCGAGCTATCAATGAGCAGTTCTTC
>TRBJ2-1|15|TRBV6-5|TRBD2|.
CASSYHSGGPDEQFF
TGTGCCAGCAGTTATCACAGCGGGGGGCCCGATGAGCAGTTCTTC
>TRBJ1-2|13|TRBV27|TRBD1|few
CASSIRGQHGYTF
TGTGCCAGCAGTATCAGGGGGCAGCATGGCTACACCTTC
>TRBJ1-1|14|TRBV9|.|.
CASSVGRGGTEAFF
TGTGCCAGCAGCGTGGGCAGGGGCGGGACTGAAGCTTTCTTT
>TRBJ2-7|14|TRBV25-1|.|.
CASSDWDGTYEQYF
TGTGCCAGCAGTGATTGGGACGGAACCTACGAGCAGTACTTC